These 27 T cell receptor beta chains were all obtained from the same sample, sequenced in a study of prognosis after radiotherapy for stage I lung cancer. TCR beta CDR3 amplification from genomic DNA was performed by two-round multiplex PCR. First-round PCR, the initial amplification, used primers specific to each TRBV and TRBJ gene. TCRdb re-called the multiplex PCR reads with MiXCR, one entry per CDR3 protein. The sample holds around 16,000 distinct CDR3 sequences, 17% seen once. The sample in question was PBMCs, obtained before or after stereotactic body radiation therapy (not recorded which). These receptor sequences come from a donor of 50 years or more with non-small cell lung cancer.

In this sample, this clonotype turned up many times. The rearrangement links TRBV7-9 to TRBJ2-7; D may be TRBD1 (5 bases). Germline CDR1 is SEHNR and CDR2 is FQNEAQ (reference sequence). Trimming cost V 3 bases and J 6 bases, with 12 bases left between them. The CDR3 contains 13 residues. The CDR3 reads CASSLWQGSEQYF. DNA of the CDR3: TGTGCCAGCAGCTTGTGGCAGGGCAGCGAGCAGTACTTC.

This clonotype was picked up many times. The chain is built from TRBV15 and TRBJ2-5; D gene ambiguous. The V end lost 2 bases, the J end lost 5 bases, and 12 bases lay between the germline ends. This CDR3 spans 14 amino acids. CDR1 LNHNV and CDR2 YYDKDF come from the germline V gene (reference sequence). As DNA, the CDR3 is TGTGCCACCAGCAGACGTCCGGCCATGGAGACCCAGTACTTC. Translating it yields CATSRRPAMETQYF.

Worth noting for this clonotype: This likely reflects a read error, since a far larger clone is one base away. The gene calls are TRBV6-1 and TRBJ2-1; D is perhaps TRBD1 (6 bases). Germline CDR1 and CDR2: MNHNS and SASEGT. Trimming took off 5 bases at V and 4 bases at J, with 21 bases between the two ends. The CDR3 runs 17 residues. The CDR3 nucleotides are TGTGCCAGCAGTTACGGACAGAGGGTAACGCGGTACAATGAGCAGTTCTTC. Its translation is CASSYGQRVTRYNEQFF.

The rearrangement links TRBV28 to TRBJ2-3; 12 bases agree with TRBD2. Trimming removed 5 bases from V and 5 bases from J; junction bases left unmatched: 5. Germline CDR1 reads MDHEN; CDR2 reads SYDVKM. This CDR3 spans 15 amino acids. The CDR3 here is CASSGLAGRVDTQYF. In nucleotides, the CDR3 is TGTGCCAGCAGTGGACTAGCGGGAAGAGTAGATACGCAGTATTTT.

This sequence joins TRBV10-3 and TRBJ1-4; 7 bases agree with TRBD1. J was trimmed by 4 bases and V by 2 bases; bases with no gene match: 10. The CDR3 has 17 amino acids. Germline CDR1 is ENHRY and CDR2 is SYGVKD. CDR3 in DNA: TGTGCCATCAGTGAGGACAGGGCAAAAAACAATAATGAAAAACTGTTTTTT. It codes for CAISEDRAKNNNEKLFF.

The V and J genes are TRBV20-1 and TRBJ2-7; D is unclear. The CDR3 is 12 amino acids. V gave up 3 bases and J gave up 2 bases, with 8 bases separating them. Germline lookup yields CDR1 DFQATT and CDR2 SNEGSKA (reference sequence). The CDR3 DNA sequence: TGCAGTGCTAGCAACAGAGCCTACGAGCAGTACTTC. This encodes CSASNRAYEQYF.

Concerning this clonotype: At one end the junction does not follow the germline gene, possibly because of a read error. The chain's CDR3 is CASGFGGGTDMQYF. The CDR3, as DNA: TGTGCCAGCGGCTTTGGGGGGGGCACAGATATGCAGTATTTT. The rearrangement joins TRBV28 to TRBJ2-3; tentative D call: TRBD2 (7 bases). The CDR3 loop spans 14 amino acids. Germline-derived CDR1 and CDR2 are MDHEN and SYDVKM.

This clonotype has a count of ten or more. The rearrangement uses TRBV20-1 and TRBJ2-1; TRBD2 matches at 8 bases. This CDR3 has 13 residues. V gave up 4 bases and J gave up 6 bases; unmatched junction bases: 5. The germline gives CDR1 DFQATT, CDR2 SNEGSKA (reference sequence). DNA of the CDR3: TGCAGTGCTATAGGAGCGGGAGTCAATGAGCAGTTCTTC. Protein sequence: CSAIGAGVNEQFF.

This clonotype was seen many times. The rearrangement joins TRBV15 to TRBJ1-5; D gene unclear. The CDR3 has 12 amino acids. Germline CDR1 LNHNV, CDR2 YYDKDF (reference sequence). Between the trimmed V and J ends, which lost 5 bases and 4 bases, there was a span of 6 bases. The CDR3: CATSDINQPQHF. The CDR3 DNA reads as TGTGCCACCAGCGACATTAATCAGCCCCAGCATTTT.

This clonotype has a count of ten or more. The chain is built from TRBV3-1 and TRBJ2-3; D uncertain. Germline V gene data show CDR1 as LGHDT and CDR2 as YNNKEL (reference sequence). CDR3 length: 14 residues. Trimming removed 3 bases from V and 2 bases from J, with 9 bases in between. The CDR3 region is CASSHVPDTDTQYF. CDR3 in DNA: TGTGCCAGCAGCCATGTTCCGGACACAGATACGCAGTATTTT.

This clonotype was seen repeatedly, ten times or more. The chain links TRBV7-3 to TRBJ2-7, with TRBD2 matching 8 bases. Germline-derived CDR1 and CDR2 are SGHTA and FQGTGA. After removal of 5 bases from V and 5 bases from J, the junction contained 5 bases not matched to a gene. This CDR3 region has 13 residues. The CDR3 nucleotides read TGTGCCAGCAGCCTAGCGGGCGGGAACGAGCAGTACTTC. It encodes CASSLAGGNEQYF.

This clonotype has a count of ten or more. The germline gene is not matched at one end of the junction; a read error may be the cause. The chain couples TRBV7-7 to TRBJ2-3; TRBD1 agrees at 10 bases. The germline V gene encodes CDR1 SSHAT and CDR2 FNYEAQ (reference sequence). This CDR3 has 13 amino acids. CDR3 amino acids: CASSLSGQGAQYF. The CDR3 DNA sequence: TGTGCTAGCAGCTTATCTGGACAGGGGGCGCAGTATTTT.

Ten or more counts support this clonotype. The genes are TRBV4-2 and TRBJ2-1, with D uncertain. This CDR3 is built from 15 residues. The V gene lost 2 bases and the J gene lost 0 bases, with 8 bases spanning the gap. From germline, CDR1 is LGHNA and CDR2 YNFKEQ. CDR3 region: CASSQSLSSYNEQFF. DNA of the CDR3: TGTGCCAGCAGCCAATCACTCAGCTCCTACAATGAGCAGTTCTTC.

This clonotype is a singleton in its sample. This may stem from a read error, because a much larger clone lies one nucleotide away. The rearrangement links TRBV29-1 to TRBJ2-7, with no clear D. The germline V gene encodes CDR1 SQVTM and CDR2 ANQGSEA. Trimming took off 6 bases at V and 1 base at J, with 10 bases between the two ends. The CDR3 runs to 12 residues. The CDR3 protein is CSVTIDSYEQYF. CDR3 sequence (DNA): TGCAGCGTCACAATCGATTCCTACGAGCAGTACTTC.

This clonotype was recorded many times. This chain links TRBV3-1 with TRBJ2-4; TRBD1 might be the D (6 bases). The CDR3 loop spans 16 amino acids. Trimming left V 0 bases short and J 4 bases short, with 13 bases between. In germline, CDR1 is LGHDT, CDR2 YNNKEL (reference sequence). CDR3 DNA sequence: TGTGCCAGCAGCCAAGATCCCCTCAGGGGAAAAAACATTCAGTACTTC. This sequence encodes CASSQDPLRGKNIQYF.

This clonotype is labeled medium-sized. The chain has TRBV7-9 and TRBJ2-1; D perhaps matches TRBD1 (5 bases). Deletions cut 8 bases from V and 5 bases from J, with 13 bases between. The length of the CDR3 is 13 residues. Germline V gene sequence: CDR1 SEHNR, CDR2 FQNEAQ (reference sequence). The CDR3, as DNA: TGTGCCAGCTCGGACAAAGCAAACAATGAGCAGTTCTTC. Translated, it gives CASSDKANNEQFF.

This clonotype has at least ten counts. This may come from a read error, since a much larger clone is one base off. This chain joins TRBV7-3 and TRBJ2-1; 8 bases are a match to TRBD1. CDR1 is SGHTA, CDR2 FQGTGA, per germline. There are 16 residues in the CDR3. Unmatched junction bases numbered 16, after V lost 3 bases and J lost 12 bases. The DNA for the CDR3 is TGTGCCAGCAGCTTGTGGATCCCGGGGGACAGGCCAGGGCAGTTCTTC. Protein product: CASSLWIPGDRPGQFF.

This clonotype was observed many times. This chain's CDR3 is CASSELYEQYF. The DNA for the CDR3 is TGTGCCAGCAGTGAGCTATACGAGCAGTACTTC. The chain joins TRBV6-1 to TRBJ2-7; D is unresolved. V was shortened by 3 bases and J by 4 bases, with 4 bases between the two germline ends. In germline, CDR1 is MNHNS, CDR2 SASEGT. The CDR3 is 11 amino acids.

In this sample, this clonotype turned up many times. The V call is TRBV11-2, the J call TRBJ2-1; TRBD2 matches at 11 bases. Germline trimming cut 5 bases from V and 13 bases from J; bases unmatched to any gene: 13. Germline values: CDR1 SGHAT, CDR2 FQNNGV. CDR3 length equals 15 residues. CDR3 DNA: TGTGCCAGCAGCCCCGATTATGGCAGACTAGCGGGACAGTTCTTC. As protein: CASSPDYGRLAGQFF. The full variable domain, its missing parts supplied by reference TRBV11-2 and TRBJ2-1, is EAGVAQSPRYKIIEKRQSVAFWCNPISGHATLYWYQQILGQGPKLLIQFQNNGVVDDSQLPKDRFSAERLKGVDSTLKIQPAKLEDSAVYLCASSPDYGRLAGQFFGPGTRLTVL.

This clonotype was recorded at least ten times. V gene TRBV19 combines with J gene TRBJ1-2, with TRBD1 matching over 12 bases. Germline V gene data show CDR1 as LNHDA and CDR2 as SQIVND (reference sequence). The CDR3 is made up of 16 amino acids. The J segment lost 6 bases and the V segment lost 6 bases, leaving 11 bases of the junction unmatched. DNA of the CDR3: TGTGCCAGTAGGATAAACCGGGACAGGGGGCGCAATGGCTACACCTTC. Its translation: CASRINRDRGRNGYTF.

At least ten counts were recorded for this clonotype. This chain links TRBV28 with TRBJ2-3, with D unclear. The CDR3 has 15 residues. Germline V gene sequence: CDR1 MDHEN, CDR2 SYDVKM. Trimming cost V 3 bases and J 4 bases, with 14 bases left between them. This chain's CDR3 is CASSLGRTRPDTQYF. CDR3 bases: TGTGCCAGCAGTTTGGGAAGGACGAGACCAGATACGCAGTATTTT.

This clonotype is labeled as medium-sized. CDR3 in DNA: TGTGCCGGGGGGGGACAGGGAGGACACGAGCAGTACTTC. The encoded protein is CAGGGQGGHEQYF. V is TRBV28 and J is TRBJ2-7, with 9 nucleotides matching TRBD1. Looked up from germline, CDR1 is MDHEN and CDR2 is SYDVKM. The CDR3 has 13 residues. V dropped 11 bases and J dropped 5; count of bases not matched to a gene: 10.

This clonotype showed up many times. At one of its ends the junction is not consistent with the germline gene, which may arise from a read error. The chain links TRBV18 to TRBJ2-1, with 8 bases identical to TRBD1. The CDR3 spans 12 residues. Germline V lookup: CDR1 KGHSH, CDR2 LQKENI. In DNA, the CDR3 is TGTGCCAGCTCACCACCACGTGACAGGGGAGACTTC. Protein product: CASSPPRDRGDF.

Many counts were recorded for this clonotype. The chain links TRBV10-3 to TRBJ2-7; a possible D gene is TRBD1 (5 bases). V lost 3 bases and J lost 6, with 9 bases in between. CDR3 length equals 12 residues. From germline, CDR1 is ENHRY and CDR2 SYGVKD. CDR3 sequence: CAISDQTAEQYF. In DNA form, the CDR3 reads TGTGCCATCAGTGACCAGACAGCCGAGCAGTACTTC.

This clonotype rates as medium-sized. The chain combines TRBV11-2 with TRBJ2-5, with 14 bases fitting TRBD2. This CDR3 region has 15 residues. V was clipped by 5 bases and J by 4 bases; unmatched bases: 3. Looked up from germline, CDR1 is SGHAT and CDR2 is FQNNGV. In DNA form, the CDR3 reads TGTGCCAGCAGCATAGGGACTAGCGGGGGAGAGACCCAGTACTTC. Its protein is CASSIGTSGGETQYF.

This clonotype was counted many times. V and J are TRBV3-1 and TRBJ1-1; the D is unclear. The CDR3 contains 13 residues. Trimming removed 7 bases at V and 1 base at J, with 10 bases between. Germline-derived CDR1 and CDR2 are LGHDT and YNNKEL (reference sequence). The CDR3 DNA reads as TGTGCCAGCATCGAACTTGGGAACACTGAAGCTTTCTTT. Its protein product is CASIELGNTEAFF.

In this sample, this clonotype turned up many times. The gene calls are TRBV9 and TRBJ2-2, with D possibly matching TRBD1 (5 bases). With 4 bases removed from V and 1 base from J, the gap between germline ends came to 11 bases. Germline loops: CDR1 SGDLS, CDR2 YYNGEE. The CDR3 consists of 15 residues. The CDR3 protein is CASSSFGQNTGELFF. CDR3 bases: TGTGCCAGCAGCTCCTTCGGACAGAACACCGGGGAGCTGTTTTTT.